The 25 T cell receptor beta chains below come from one sample, sequenced in a study of cytomegalovirus exposure and HLA in healthy donors. PCR was performed using 60 Vbeta and 13 Jbeta primers. The assay was immunoSEQ multiplex PCR, and TCRdb's table has in-frame clones only and misses some. The sample carries approximately 160,000 clones, 78% recorded once. The sequenced sample was PBMCs. The source is a woman in her fifties or sixties in good health and CMV-seropositive.

CDR3 nucleotides: TGCGCCAGCAGCTCGCAGAGGGGAAACACCATATATTTT. Amino acid sequence: CASSSQRGNTIYF. The rearrangement links TRBV4-3 to TRBJ1-3, with D uncertain. The CDR3 runs to 13 residues. V was cut by 5 bases and J by 4 bases, with 9 bases left in between. Germline CDR1 reads LGHNA; CDR2 reads YSLEER.

V gene TRBV28 combines with J gene TRBJ2-2; 10 bases agree with TRBD2. CDR1 is MDHEN, CDR2 SYDVKM, per germline. Trimming removed 6 bases from V and 5 bases from J; junction bases left unmatched: 9. The CDR3 consists of 16 residues. CDR3 in amino acids: CASRLAGAGGTGELFF. DNA for the CDR3: TGTGCCAGCAGGCTAGCGGGGGCGGGAGGAACCGGGGAGCTGTTTTTT.

V gene TRBV9 combines with J gene TRBJ2-6, with a possible D match to TRBD2 (5 bases). Germline CDR1 SGDLS, CDR2 YYNGEE. This CDR3 region has 18 residues. Trimming removed 0 bases at V and 0 bases at J, with 13 bases between. CDR3 amino acids: CASSVDGRPPSGANVLTF. CDR3 nucleotides: TGTGCCAGCAGCGTAGATGGGAGACCTCCCTCTGGGGCCAACGTCCTGACTTTC.

The genes are TRBV4-1 and TRBJ2-7, with D perhaps TRBD1 (6 bases). Per germline, CDR1 MGHRA and CDR2 YSYEKL. Trimming cost V 10 bases and J 0 bases, with 13 bases left between them. The CDR3 sequence is 13 residues long. CDR3 sequence: CATQGLSSYEQYF. As DNA, the CDR3 is TGCGCCACCCAGGGGTTGAGCTCCTACGAGCAGTACTTC.

This clone was observed a handful of times. This sequence joins TRBV4-2 and TRBJ1-2; perhaps TRBD1 as D (6 bases). The CDR3 totals 18 residues. Trimming left V 4 bases short and J 5 bases short, with 26 bases between. CDR1 and CDR2 from the germline V gene are LGHNA and YNFKEQ. CDR3 nucleotide sequence: TGTGCCAGCAGCCCCGGAGGACGGACAGACCGAGCCGTTTATGGCTACACCTTC. Its protein is CASSPGGRTDRAVYGYTF.

The rearrangement links TRBV10-1 to TRBJ2-5; TRBD2 matches at 13 bases. Germline lookup yields CDR1 WNHNN and CDR2 SYGVQD (reference sequence). J lost 11 bases, V lost 11 bases, and 20 bases had no gene match. This CDR3 comprises 16 residues. The DNA for the CDR3 is TGCGCCTCCCGGCCGGGACTAGCGGGGCCCAGAGGGGAGCAGTACTTC. It yields the protein CASRPGLAGPRGEQYF.

In nucleotides, the CDR3 is TGTGCCATCAGCCCGTCCGGGACAGAGAACACTGAAGCTTTCTTT. Translating gives CAISPSGTENTEAFF. The rearrangement joins TRBV10-3 to TRBJ1-1; 7 bases match TRBD1. V trimming: 6 bases; J trimming: 1 base; junction bases outside the gene matches: 8. CDR3 length equals 15 residues. Germline loops: CDR1 ENHRY, CDR2 SYGVKD.

The CDR3 loop is CASSLIQPSGTDTQYF. In DNA form, the CDR3 reads TGTGCCAGCAGCTTAATACAGCCTAGCGGCACAGATACGCAGTATTTT. The genes are TRBV5-4 and TRBJ2-3; the D gene is possibly TRBD2 (6 bases). The CDR3 is 16 residues long. The ends were cut back, 2 bases at V and 1 base at J, with 14 bases in the middle. Germline lookup yields CDR1 SGHNT and CDR2 YYREEE (reference sequence).

V is TRBV18 and J is TRBJ1-1; possible D gene TRBD1, 5 bases. Germline assignment: CDR1 KGHSH and CDR2 LQKENI. Trimming removed 4 bases at V and 0 bases at J, with 12 bases between. CDR3 size: 15 residues. In DNA, the CDR3 is TGTGCCAGCTCACTTGCAGGGCTCTTGAACACTGAAGCTTTCTTT. This encodes CASSLAGLLNTEAFF. Based on the CDR3 plus reference TRBV18 and TRBJ1-1, the full variable domain is NAGVMQNPRHLVRRRGQEARLRCSPMKGHSHVYWYRQLPEEGLKFMVYLQKENIIDESGMPKERFSAEFPKEGPSILRIQQVVRGDSAAYFCASSLAGLLNTEAFFGQGTRLTVV.

The table lists this clone with a few counts. CDR3 DNA sequence: TGCGCCAGCAGACCCATGGGACAGGGGCTTAGCACAGATACGCAGTATTTT. Protein: CASRPMGQGLSTDTQYF. The chain combines TRBV4-1 with TRBJ2-3, with TRBD1 identical over 10 bases. Germline-derived CDR1 and CDR2 are MGHRA and YSYEKL. V was clipped by 6 bases and J by 0 bases; unmatched bases: 9. This CDR3 spans 17 amino acids.

The chain employs TRBV7-9 and TRBJ1-2; D not certain. Germline V CDR1 and CDR2: SEHNR, FQNEAQ (reference sequence). Trimming left V 1 base short and J 0 bases short, with 9 bases between. This CDR3 is built from 15 residues. Here the CDR3 DNA reads TGTGCCAGCAGCTTAGTTTCCTTCTCTAACTATGGCTACACCTTC. Translation gives CASSLVSFSNYGYTF.

CDR3 region: CASSLGQDLDTGELFF. The CDR3 nucleotides read TGCGCCAGCAGCTTGGGACAGGACCTTGACACCGGGGAGCTGTTTTTT. This sequence joins TRBV5-1 and TRBJ2-2; D might be TRBD1 (6 bases). Trimming removed 0 bases at V and 3 bases at J, with 12 bases between. This CDR3 region has 16 residues. Per germline, CDR1 SGHRS and CDR2 YFSETQ.

This sequence joins TRBV29-1 and TRBJ2-5, with a weak D call TRBD1 (7 bases). CDR1 and CDR2 (germline): SQVTM, ANQGSEA. The CDR3 covers 13 residues. Trimming took 3 bases from V and 5 from J, leaving 13 bases between them. CDR3 in DNA: TGCAGCGTTGAGCTATCAGGGGGGGAGACCCAGTACTTC. Translation: CSVELSGGETQYF.

V gene TRBV11-2 combines with J gene TRBJ2-5, with TRBD1 as a possible D gene (6 bases). The J call is uncertain, as TRBJ2-7 better fits the DNA end. The CDR3 length is 13 residues. Per germline, CDR1 SGHAT and CDR2 FQNNGV. In DNA, the CDR3 is TGTGCCAGCAGCCTAGGACAGCCCAACGAGCAGTACTTC. This translates into CASSLGQPNEQYF.

About this clone: At one of its ends the junction is not consistent with the germline gene, which may arise from a read error. The chain recombines TRBV11-3 with TRBJ1-2; tentatively, D is TRBD1 (5 bases). Germline lookup yields CDR1 SGHNT and CDR2 YENEEA. CDR3 length: 13 amino acids. As DNA, the CDR3 is TGTGCCAGCAGCTTGGGGCTTGGTTCAGGGTTCCACTTC. This codes for CASSLGLGSGFHF.

This chain joins TRBV5-1 and TRBJ2-5; 8 bases map to TRBD1. Gene TRBJ2-7 matches the end of the DNA better, so the J call may be wrong. This CDR3 is built from 14 residues. From germline, CDR1 is SGHRS and CDR2 YFSETQ. CDR3: CASSTDGQGYEQYF. The DNA of the CDR3 is TGCGCCAGCAGCACCGACGGACAGGGCTACGAGCAGTACTTC.

The chain joins TRBV19 to TRBJ2-1, with 9 bases aligning to TRBD2. This CDR3 has 15 residues. J lost 4 bases, V lost 3 bases, and 4 bases had no gene match. Germline CDR1 is LNHDA and CDR2 is SQIVND (reference sequence). This CDR3 is CASSMTSGTYNEQFF. The CDR3 DNA reads TGTGCCAGTAGTATGACTAGCGGAACATACAATGAGCAGTTCTTC.

The rearrangement links TRBV15 to TRBJ1-2, with TRBD1 identical over 9 bases. The CDR3 covers 13 residues. Trimming cost V 3 bases and J 8 bases; bases outside gene matches: 4. The V gene's germline CDR1 is LNHNV and CDR2 YYDKDF (reference sequence). This CDR3 is CATSRGDREGYTF. In nucleotides, the CDR3 is TGTGCCACCAGCAGGGGGGACAGGGAGGGCTACACCTTC.

The V gene is TRBV5-8, the J gene TRBJ2-4, with 12 bases aligning to TRBD2. The germline CDR1 and CDR2 sequences are SGHTS and YDEGEE. The CDR3 runs 14 residues. The V gene end was trimmed by 5 bases and the J gene end by 5 bases; junction bases not matched to a gene: 2. CDR3 protein: CASRLAGGQNIQYF. The CDR3 DNA is TGTGCCAGCAGACTAGCGGGAGGACAAAACATTCAGTACTTC.

The CDR3 protein is CASSSTDRNTEAFF. The CDR3 DNA reads TGCGCCAGCAGCTCCACGGACAGGAACACTGAAGCTTTCTTT. The rearrangement uses TRBV5-1 and TRBJ1-1; possible D gene TRBD1, 6 bases. This CDR3 region has 14 residues. V lost 3 bases and J 1 base, leaving 10 bases between the germline ends. Germline lookup yields CDR1 SGHRS and CDR2 YFSETQ.

The chain couples TRBV5-1 to TRBJ1-1; 9 positions match TRBD1. J was trimmed by 4 bases and V by 4 bases; bases with no gene match: 14. Germline V gene sequence: CDR1 SGHRS, CDR2 YFSETQ. The CDR3 is 17 amino acids. This chain's CDR3 is CASSLAPTGGAITEAFF. The CDR3 DNA is TGCGCCAGCAGCCTGGCCCCTACAGGGGGCGCGATCACTGAAGCTTTCTTT. The full variable domain, rest sourced from reference TRBV5-1 and TRBJ1-1, is KAGVTQTPRYLIKTRGQQVTLSCSPISGHRSVSWYQQTPGQGLQFLFEYFSETQRNKGNFPGRFSGRQFSNSRSEMNVSTLELGDSALYLCASSLAPTGGAITEAFFGQGTRLTVV.

The genes are TRBV15 and TRBJ1-5; D unclear. This CDR3 is built from 15 residues. Trimming took off 0 bases at V and 7 bases at J, with 13 bases between the two ends. Germline V gene lookup returns CDR1 LNHNV and CDR2 YYDKDF (reference sequence). The CDR3 coding sequence is TGTGCCACCAGCAGAGATGGGCAGATCGGACAGCCCCAGCATTTT. It yields the protein CATSRDGQIGQPQHF.

This clone was seen only once. J is TRBJ1-1 and V is TRBV19; D call uncertain. Trimming pared 4 bases from V and 1 base from J, leaving 13 bases between. The CDR3 covers 15 residues. Germline CDR1 and CDR2: LNHDA and SQIVND (reference sequence). In DNA, the CDR3 is TGTGCCAGTAGTACGGCGGGCAGGCCGAACACTGAAGCTTTCTTT. As protein: CASSTAGRPNTEAFF.

CDR3 sequence reads: CASSVGTSGLYNEQFF. DNA of the CDR3: TGTGCCAGCAGCGTTGGGACTAGCGGTCTTTACAATGAGCAGTTCTTC. The rearrangement joins TRBV9 to TRBJ2-1; TRBD2 agrees at 11 bases. Germline CDR1 and CDR2: SGDLS and YYNGEE. The CDR3 consists of 16 residues. Trimming at V came to 2 bases and at J to 4 bases, leaving 5 bases not matched to a gene. Supplemented by reference TRBV9 and TRBJ2-1, the full variable domain reads DSGVTQTPKHLITATGQRVTLRCSPRSGDLSVYWYQQSLDQGLQFLIQYYNGEERAKGNILERFSAQQFPDLHSELNLSSLELGDSALYFCASSVGTSGLYNEQFFGPGTRLTVL.

The chain joins TRBV11-3 to TRBJ2-3; possibly TRBD1 for D (6 bases). This CDR3 spans 15 amino acids. Trimming stripped 1 base from V and 4 bases from J, with 12 bases between. Germline loops: CDR1 SGHNT, CDR2 YENEEA. The DNA of the CDR3 is TGTGCCAGCAGCTTAGGCCAGGGGAGAGCAGATACGCAGTATTTT. It codes for CASSLGQGRADTQYF.